This T cell receptor beta chain emerged from a study of chemoradiotherapy in HPV16-positive cancers. The protocol was immunoSEQ multiplex PCR, while the TCRdb copy is restricted to in-frame clones and leaves out a portion. Among 12,000 or so clones listed, about 81% were seen once. The CDR3 totals 11 residues. Germline V gives CDR1 MNHNS, CDR2 SASEGT. The V end lost 8 bases, the J end lost 2 bases, and 7 bases lay between the germline ends. This material was acquired from a patient who underwent chemoradiotherapy. This clonotype was sampled from a human donor with HPV-associated anogenital cancer. This chain connects TRBV6-1 to TRBJ2-7; D not resolved. CDR3 DNA: TGTGCCAGCGCCGACCCCTACGAGCAGTACTTC. Its translation: CASADPYEQYF.